What follows describes a single TCR beta chain. The antigen remains unidentified. PCR used 60 Vbeta primers and 13 Jbeta primers. Profiled with immunoSEQ multiplex PCR; TCRdb holds only in-frame clones, not every one. The data show about 110,000 clones, around 85% seen once. The data were taken from a study of cytomegalovirus exposure and HLA in healthy donors. Study-level findings and limits: Presence/absence results assume similar sequencing depth per donor, which may not hold. A later analysis found common viral pathogens apparently linked to several of the most significant clusters. The study found most TCR sequences rare, yet found some public TCRs in many donors.

The sequence derives from a man between 25 and 39 years old in good health and CMV-seropositive. The sample taken for sequencing was PBMCs.

In nucleotides, the CDR3 is TGTGCCAGCAGCCAAGACAGATATGGCTACACCTTC. This translates into CASSQDRYGYTF. This rearrangement joins TRBV6-6 to TRBJ1-2; maybe TRBD1 (5 bases). V lost 6 bases to trimming and J lost 5 bases, with 10 bases between them. The CDR3 is made up of 12 amino acids. From germline, CDR1 is MNHNY and CDR2 SVGAGI (reference sequence).